The 18 T cell receptor beta chains presented below share a single source sample, sequenced in a study of molecular identifiers for immune sequencing clone quantification (dated by TCRdb to the late 2010s). Library creation used PCR. The listed sequencing device is Illumina HiSeq 4000. Through fastp at Q25 and MiXCR, TCRdb rebuilt clones from the public reads, retaining in-frame beta chains. CDR3 protein sequences are deduplicated, and each keeps its most common genes and DNA. This sample holds under 65,000 distinct CDR3 sequences; about 25% were observed only once. Approximately 1.9% of the sample is held by the ten biggest clonotypes. The specimen sequenced was naive CD8+ T cells from blood, with Jurkat cell RNA spiked in. Reading the label with the study, this specimen's cell subset or site is: FACS-sorted CD8+CD4-CCR7+CD45RA+ naive T cells. These receptors were collected from a human donor in good health. Some libraries in this study had Jurkat cell RNA spiked in.

This clonotype was detected many times. J is TRBJ2-1 and V is TRBV9; a possible D gene is TRBD2 (6 bases). Germline-derived CDR1 and CDR2 are SGDLS and YYNGEE. V lost 4 bases, J lost 7 bases, and 18 bases lay in between. This CDR3 contains 15 residues. CDR3 sequence: CASSSDKLAGNEQFF. The DNA of the CDR3 is TGTGCCAGCAGCAGCGATAAGCTGGCGGGGAATGAGCAGTTCTTC.

Details on this clonotype: This could be a read error, since a much larger clone is one nucleotide away. In DNA form, the CDR3 reads TGTTCCAGCAGTCCCGGACAGGGAGTCGTGTTTTTGGCTTTCTTT. Amino acid sequence: CSSSPGQGVVFLAFF. The chain combines TRBV6-5 with TRBJ1-1, with 8 bases identical to TRBD1. Germline V gene lookup returns CDR1 MNHEY and CDR2 SVGAGI. This CDR3 contains 15 residues.

Turning to this clonotype: Just one base apart from a much larger clone, this may be a read error. J is TRBJ1-4 and V is TRBV27; no reliable D call. The germline V gene has CDR1 MNHEY and CDR2 SMNVEV (reference sequence). V was trimmed by 2 bases and J by 7 bases, leaving 8 bases between them. This CDR3 is 13 amino acids long. This chain's CDR3 is CASSLLTGEKLFF. CDR3 nucleotide sequence: TGTGCCAGCAGTTTACTGACGGGTGAAAAACTGTTTTTT.

This clonotype was seen repeatedly, ten times or more. Here the CDR3 reads CASSQDSGNTIYF. The CDR3 DNA sequence: TGCGCCAGCAGCCAAGATTCTGGAAACACCATATATTTT. The genes are TRBV4-3 and TRBJ1-3, with D uncertain. CDR3 length equals 13 residues. Trimming took off 0 bases at V and 1 base at J, with 1 base between the two ends. The V gene's germline CDR1 is LGHNA and CDR2 YSLEER.

The table lists this clonotype with a few counts. The chain is built from TRBV6-2 or TRBV6-3 and TRBJ2-7; 7 nucleotides align to TRBD1. The CDR3 extends over 13 amino acids. After removal of 4 bases from V and 2 bases from J, the junction contained 2 bases not matched to a gene. From germline, CDR1 is MNHEY and CDR2 SVGEGT. For the CDR3, the DNA is TGTGCCAGCAGTTTAGGGACAGCCTACGAGCAGTACTTC. Amino acids: CASSLGTAYEQYF.

This clonotype was observed once. A much larger clone lies one base from this, so it may be a read error. The rearrangement links TRBV28 to TRBJ2-3, with a possible D match to TRBD1 (5 bases). Per the germline V gene, CDR1 is MDHEN and CDR2 is SYDVKM. The CDR3 is made up of 13 amino acids. CDR3 bases: TGTGCCAGCAGTTTTGACCGCACAGGTACGCAGTATTTT. It encodes CASSFDRTGTQYF.

This clonotype was observed at least ten times. The CDR3 spells CATSDWTQTYNEQFF. CDR3 DNA sequence: TGTGCCACCAGTGATTGGACACAGACCTACAATGAGCAGTTCTTC. The gene calls are TRBV24-1 and TRBJ2-1; D is possibly TRBD1 (5 bases). The CDR3 runs to 15 residues. Between the trimmed V and J ends, which lost 2 bases and 2 bases, there was a span of 9 bases. The germline gives CDR1 KGHDR, CDR2 SFDVKD.

In its sample, this clonotype was seen many times. V usage is TRBV5-6 and J usage is TRBJ1-1; tentatively, D is TRBD1 (5 bases). V was cut by 4 bases and J by 5 bases, with 9 bases left in between. The CDR3 has 12 residues. Per the germline V gene, CDR1 is SGHDT and CDR2 is YYEEEE. The CDR3 DNA reads TGTGCCAGCAGCCCCGGGACGACTGAAGCTTTCTTT. Translated, it gives CASSPGTTEAFF.

As concerns this clonotype: A much more abundant neighbour one base away suggests this may be a read error. In DNA form, the CDR3 reads TGCGCCTGCAGCCCCCAGGTCGAGAAGACCCAGTACTTC. Encoded protein: CACSPQVEKTQYF. The chain employs TRBV4-3 and TRBJ2-5; D is unresolved. Per the germline V gene, CDR1 is LGHNA and CDR2 is YSLEER. The CDR3 has 13 residues.

The V gene is TRBV29-1, the J gene TRBJ2-4; the D gene is possibly TRBD1 (6 bases). The V and J ends lost 5 bases and 8 bases respectively, with 13 bases between them. This CDR3 contains 12 residues. Germline V lookup: CDR1 SQVTM, CDR2 ANQGSEA. As DNA, the CDR3 is TGCAGCGTTTGCAGGGGACGGGACATTCAGTACTTC. Its protein is CSVCRGRDIQYF.

This clonotype appeared many times. This chain links TRBV5-6 with TRBJ1-4; TRBD1 matches at 7 bases. CDR3 length equals 15 residues. Germline CDR1 SGHDT, CDR2 YYEEEE. With 4 bases clipped from V and 6 bases from J, the junction kept 9 bases outside the gene matches. This CDR3 is CASSGGTVTYEKLFF. The CDR3 bases are TGTGCCAGCAGCGGCGGGACAGTTACCTATGAAAAACTGTTTTTT. Supplemented by reference TRBV5-6 and TRBJ1-4, the full variable domain reads DAGVTQSPTHLIKTRGQQVTLRCSPKSGHDTVSWYQQALGQGPQFIFQYYEEEERQRGNFPDRFSGHQFPNYSSELNVNALLLGDSALYLCASSGGTVTYEKLFFGSGTQLSVL.

At least ten counts were recorded for this clonotype. J is TRBJ2-3 and V is TRBV7-8; D gene unclear. The CDR3 length is 15 residues. CDR1 and CDR2 from the germline V gene are SGHVS and FQNEAQ. V shed 0 bases and J shed 6 bases, with 13 bases lying between them. CDR3 in amino acids: CASSLAVGRSDTQYF. The CDR3 coding sequence is TGTGCCAGCAGCTTAGCGGTAGGACGTTCCGATACGCAGTATTTT.

Many counts were recorded for this clonotype. This sequence joins TRBV5-1 and TRBJ1-1; perhaps TRBD1 as D (5 bases). V was pared by 3 bases and J by 3 bases, with 9 bases between. This CDR3 has 13 residues. Germline V lookup: CDR1 SGHRS, CDR2 YFSETQ. The CDR3, as DNA: TGCGCCAGCAGCTCGGACACCTACACTGAAGCTTTCTTT. Its translation: CASSSDTYTEAFF.

This clonotype was picked up a small number of times. The J gene is TRBJ2-3, the V gene TRBV7-9, with 7 bases matching TRBD1. V trimming: 4 bases; J trimming: 0 bases; junction bases outside the gene matches: 4. This CDR3 is 15 amino acids long. Germline V lookup: CDR1 SEHNR, CDR2 FQNEAQ (reference sequence). The CDR3 sequence is CASSSKTGSTDTQYF. CDR3 nucleotide sequence: TGTGCCAGCAGCTCTAAGACAGGGAGCACAGATACGCAGTATTTT.

There are many counts of this clonotype. V usage is TRBV30 and J usage is TRBJ1-1; D gene uncertain. The CDR3 has 15 residues. V lost 0 bases and J lost 4, with 15 bases in between. Germline loops: CDR1 GTSNPN, CDR2 SVGIG (reference sequence). The CDR3 DNA reads TGTGCCTGGAGTGTAGGAGGGATTGGTGCCACTGAAGCTTTCTTT. It specifies CAWSVGGIGATEAFF.

The table lists this clonotype with many counts. V gene TRBV29-1 combines with J gene TRBJ1-1, with a tentative D call TRBD1 (5 bases). Trimming took 4 bases from V and 4 from J, leaving 13 bases between them. Germline-derived CDR1 and CDR2 are SQVTM and ANQGSEA. The CDR3 spans 13 residues. DNA of the CDR3: TGCAGCGTTGCCTCCGGGGGAAGCACTGAAGCTTTCTTT. As protein: CSVASGGSTEAFF.

There are a few counts of this clonotype. A much larger clone is a single base away; this may be a read error. The V and J genes are TRBV29-1 and TRBJ1-4; D gene uncertain. The CDR3 has 10 residues. Germline V gives CDR1 SQVTM, CDR2 ANQGSEA. The CDR3 reads CGVVDEKLFF. The CDR3 nucleotides are TGCGGCGTGGTTGATGAAAAACTGTTTTTT.

This clonotype was seen at least ten times. This CDR3 is CASSPGYEQYF. The CDR3 DNA is TGCGCCAGCAGCCCGGGTTACGAGCAGTACTTC. The gene calls are TRBV5-1 and TRBJ2-7; D is uncertain. Germline loops: CDR1 SGHRS, CDR2 YFSETQ. CDR3 length equals 11 residues. The ends were cut back, 4 bases at V and 4 bases at J, with 6 bases in the middle.